The source of this T cell receptor beta chain is a study of T cell changes during pregnancy in multiple sclerosis. Using immunoSEQ multiplex PCR, the repertoire was profiled, and TCRdb retains in-frame clones only, with some absent. The sample carries approximately 100,000 clones, around 93% recorded once. CDR1 is SGHKS and CDR2 is YYEKEE in the germline V gene (reference sequence). This CDR3 is built from 16 residues. V lost 6 bases to trimming and J lost 4 bases; unmatched junction nucleotides: 13. The receptor's source is a female donor with multiple sclerosis, enrolled in a pregnancy study. The source material was peripheral blood, sampled before pregnancy. The rearrangement uses TRBV5-5 and TRBJ2-1; 7 bases match TRBD2. Here the CDR3 DNA reads TGTGCCAGCACCTGGTTATGGATAGCGGGTTACAATGAGCAGTTCTTC. The encoded protein is CASTWLWIAGYNEQFF.